These 11 T cell receptor beta chains were sequenced from one sample in a study of CD8 T cells in ankylosing spondylitis. Overall study results and limits: Roughly 8 highly homologous variants made up a TCR beta motif that seemed to typify ankylosing spondylitis blood.

TCRdb recomputed calls from the 5' RACE reads with MiXCR, one row per CDR3 protein. This sample yields more than 100,000 distinct CDR3 sequences, of which 15% to 20% are seen a single time; 30% to 35% belongs to the top ten. Their specific antigens are unknown. Sequencing was done on a sample of blood, either unsorted or a sorted T cell fraction (not recorded which). The source is a male donor with ankylosing spondylitis.

CDR3 in DNA: TGTGCCATCAGTGAGAGGACGTCGGGGTCTAACACTGAAGCTTTCTTT. Protein sequence: CAISERTSGSNTEAFF. The chain employs TRBV10-3 and TRBJ1-1; D is unresolved. In germline, CDR1 is ENHRY, CDR2 SYGVKD. Trimming took off 2 bases at V and 2 bases at J, with 15 bases between the two ends. The CDR3 is made up of 16 amino acids.

The CDR3 protein is CASSTSGVDTQYF. The CDR3 region has the DNA TGTGCCAGCAGTACTAGCGGGGTAGATACGCAGTATTTT. This chain links TRBV12-3 or TRBV12-4 with TRBJ2-3, with 10 bases identical to TRBD2. This CDR3 has 13 residues. The V and J ends lost 5 bases and 5 bases, in that order; junction bases with no gene match: 1.

This clonotype was found a few times. CDR3 sequence: CARGLAKNIQYF. CDR3 DNA sequence: TGTGCCAGGGGGCTTGCCAAAAACATTCAGTACTTC. The chain combines TRBV25-1 with TRBJ2-4; maybe TRBD1 (5 bases). Between the trimmed V and J ends, which lost 9 bases and 1 base, there was a span of 7 bases. The CDR3 loop spans 12 amino acids. Per the germline V gene, CDR1 is MGHDK and CDR2 is SYGVNS.

This chain links TRBV3-1 with TRBJ1-2; tentative D call: TRBD1 (5 bases). The V gene lost 4 bases and the J gene lost 5 bases, with 11 bases spanning the gap. The CDR3 runs to 13 residues. From germline, CDR1 is LGHDT and CDR2 YNNKEL (reference sequence). CDR3 amino acids: CASSRSTVYGYTF. CDR3 in DNA: TGTGCCAGCAGCCGATCGACAGTTTATGGCTACACCTTC.

There are a few counts of this clonotype. The chain combines TRBV27 with TRBJ1-1, with TRBD1 matching over 8 bases. V trimming: 3 bases; J trimming: 5 bases; junction bases outside the gene matches: 8. CDR3 size: 15 residues. Germline-derived CDR1 and CDR2 are MNHEY and SMNVEV (reference sequence). DNA of the CDR3: TGTGCCAGCAGTTTTGGCGGACAGGGTGGGACTGAAGCTTTCTTT. Protein sequence: CASSFGGQGGTEAFF.

The chain combines TRBV10-3 with TRBJ2-3; D perhaps matches TRBD2 (7 bases). The CDR3 loop spans 15 amino acids. From germline, CDR1 is ENHRY and CDR2 SYGVKD. Trimming pared 10 bases from V and 0 bases from J, leaving 17 bases between. CDR3 DNA sequence: TGTGCCACACGGAGGGGGGGCATGAGCACAGATACGCAGTATTTT. As protein: CATRRGGMSTDTQYF.

The chain joins TRBV29-1 to TRBJ2-7, with TRBD1 matching over 7 bases. V gave up 1 base and J gave up 0 bases; unmatched junction bases: 6. CDR3 length: 15 amino acids. Germline V gene data show CDR1 as SQVTM and CDR2 as ANQGSEA. Here the CDR3 DNA reads TGCAGCGTTGAAGGGTATGGGGACAGCTCCTACGAGCAGTACTTC. Translation: CSVEGYGDSSYEQYF.

This clonotype was detected only a few times. This sequence joins TRBV6-1 and TRBJ2-1; D is uncertain. CDR1 MNHNS and CDR2 SASEGT come from the germline V gene. This CDR3 has 13 amino acids. The V and J ends lost 4 bases and 3 bases respectively, with 7 bases between them. Written as DNA, the CDR3 is TGTGCCAGCAGTGGACCGGTCTACAATGAGCAGTTCTTC. Translation: CASSGPVYNEQFF.

The chain carries TRBV9 and TRBJ1-4; 9 bases map to TRBD1. CDR1 and CDR2 from the germline V gene are SGDLS and YYNGEE. CDR3 length: 14 amino acids. V trimming: 3 bases; J trimming: 6 bases; junction bases outside the gene matches: 3. CDR3 DNA: TGTGCCAGCAGCGGAACAGGGGGCCATGAAAAACTGTTTTTT. Protein sequence: CASSGTGGHEKLFF.

The chain uses TRBV6-5 and TRBJ2-2, with D unclear. This CDR3 is built from 16 residues. The V end was cut by 0 bases, the J end by 1 base, with 9 bases between. Germline-derived CDR1 and CDR2 are MNHEY and SVGAGI. This CDR3 reads CASSYSPPENTGELFF. In DNA form, the CDR3 reads TGTGCCAGCAGTTACTCGCCCCCCGAGAACACCGGGGAGCTGTTTTTT.

This clonotype has more than one count but fewer than ten. The CDR3 here is CAISERPVVSSYNEQFF. The DNA of the CDR3 is TGTGCCATCTCCGAAAGGCCCGTGGTGAGCTCCTACAATGAGCAGTTCTTC. V is TRBV10-3 and J is TRBJ2-1; D is uncertain. The CDR3 loop spans 17 amino acids. V was clipped by 8 bases and J by 0 bases, with 20 bases between them. Germline V gives CDR1 ENHRY, CDR2 SYGVKD.